This T cell receptor beta chain was retrieved from a study of blood T cell repertoires in COVID-19. Overall study context: The origin of the acute and convalescent COVID-19 samples was the United States, Italy and Spain. The analysed material was cDNA or gDNA that came from T cells, B-cell-depleted T cells, or PBMCs.

The germline CDR1 and CDR2 sequences are SGHRS and YFSETQ. V shed 0 bases, J shed 6 bases, and the junction held 2 bases outside the gene matches. The CDR3 has 14 amino acids. Per the original methods: The assay estimated nucleated cells by amplifying reference gene primers. Some clones are missing from TCRdb's copy, which holds only in-frame ones; the method was immunoSEQ multiplex PCR. V, J and clone size were drawn from that table, and D and trimming were deduced from the DNA. Of about 250,000 clones listed, approximately 84% are singletons. The chain carries TRBV5-1 and TRBJ1-1, with 10 bases aligning to TRBD1. The sequenced sample was peripheral blood. The receptor was isolated from a man over 45 with active or convalescent COVID-19. CDR3 residues: CASSLEGQGAEAFF. DNA of the CDR3: TGCGCCAGCAGCTTGGAAGGACAGGGGGCTGAAGCTTTCTTT.